Listed below are T cell receptor beta chains from one sample, sequenced in a study of T cell responses to AZD1222 COVID-19 vaccine. Sequencing was performed with immunoSEQ multiplex PCR; in TCRdb, only in-frame clones are kept and a portion is missing. The table has 200,000 or so clones, roughly 93% seen once; the top ten hold nearly 1%. Sequenced here: peripheral blood, sampled on day 0 of AZD1222 vaccination. These receptors were obtained from an adult in good health. The CDR3 runs from the conserved cysteine through the conserved F or W. Fields, in order: D gene, J gene, V gene, clone size, CDR3 DNA, CDR3 protein. The D gene is left open where the match is weak. Rows may omit the clone size; those that give it use once, few, many or a size class.

>NA|TRBJ1-5|TRBV13|NA
TGTGCCGGAAGATTCTTCCCCGGGGGCGGCAATCAGCCCCAGCATTTT
CAGRFFPGGGNQPQHF
>NA|TRBJ1-1|TRBV5-4|NA
TGTGCCAGCAGCTTGCCAGGGAACACTGAAGCTTTCTTT
CASSLPGNTEAFF
>NA|TRBJ1-2|TRBV12-3/TRBV12-4|few
TGTGCCAGCAGTTTAGGGGCTGGCTACACCTTC
CASSLGAGYTF
>NA|TRBJ1-4|TRBV5-1|once
TGCGCCAGCAGCTTGGCCCCCCATGCAACTAATGAAAAACTGTTTTTT
CASSLAPHATNEKLFF
>NA|TRBJ2-3|TRBV7-8|NA
TGTGCCAGCAGGGGGACACCCCACACAGATACGCAGTATTTT
CASRGTPHTDTQYF
>NA|TRBJ2-7|TRBV7-9|NA
TGTGCCAGCAGCTTAGATAGATTAGACGAGCAGTACTTC
CASSLDRLDEQYF
>TRBD1|TRBJ1-2|TRBV6-1|NA
TGTGCCAGCAGTGAATTGACCAGGGGGCAGGACGGCTACACCTTC
CASSELTRGQDGYTF
>NA|TRBJ2-7|TRBV19|NA
TGTGCCAGCAAAACATCAGGGCTTGACTCCTACGAGCAGTACTTC
CASKTSGLDSYEQYF
>NA|TRBJ2-7|TRBV6-2/TRBV6-3|NA
TGTGCCAGCAGTTACTCGGGGTGGGGGAGATACGAGCAGTACTTC
CASSYSGWGRYEQYF
>TRBD1|TRBJ1-6|TRBV19|NA
TGTGCCAGTAGTATAGGGCAGGGGGCGAATAATTCACCCCTCCACTTT
CASSIGQGANNSPLHF